The clone carrying this T cell receptor (beta chain) was seen once. What it recognizes is unknown. This sample is drawn from a study of cytomegalovirus exposure and HLA in healthy donors. Study conclusions and caveats: There was a cluster of highly shared sequence variants that was likely a sequencing artifact. Reports credit the classifier with highly specific, highly sensitive diagnosis of cytomegalovirus status. In a later analysis, common viral pathogens appeared linked to several of the most significant clusters.

PCR involved 60 Vbeta and 13 Jbeta primers. Clones were read by immunoSEQ multiplex PCR, and TCRdb kept only the in-frame ones, dropping some. The sample lists roughly 200,000 clones, more than 75% seen once, with approximately 2.5% in the top ten. The length of the CDR3 is 15 residues. CDR1 and CDR2 from the germline V gene are SGHRS and YFSETQ. The J segment lost 7 bases and the V segment lost 4 bases, leaving 11 bases of the junction unmatched. The receptor was derived from a woman aged 40 to 50 in good health and CMV-seronegative. Input material: PBMCs. The chain combines TRBV5-1 with TRBJ2-7; 10 bases line up with TRBD1. CDR3 protein: CASSGGPGTGEEQYF. The CDR3 coding sequence is TGCGCCAGCAGCGGCGGACCCGGGACAGGGGAAGAGCAGTACTTC.